This T cell receptor beta chain originates from a study of regulatory T cells in long-lasting Graves disease. Investigators prepared the TCR beta libraries by applying iRepertoire HTBI primers and Arm-PCR of CDR3 regions. TCRdb reprocessed the multiplex PCR reads via MiXCR and lists one record per CDR3 protein. The sample shows over 200,000 distinct CDR3 sequences, approximately 16% of them seen only once. This sample's time point: newly diagnosed GD, antithyroid drugs for less than 3 months. Making the TCR library involved RNA that had been extracted from PBMCs. The CDR3 extends over 15 amino acids. Trimming removed 0 bases from V and 5 bases from J; junction bases left unmatched: 4. CDR1 and CDR2 from the germline V gene are SGHDN and FVKESK.

This chain links TRBV14 with TRBJ2-7; 10 bases match TRBD2. This sample comprised peripheral blood mononuclear cells (PBMCs), obtained at new diagnosis, from a patient treated with antithyroid drugs. This receptor was identified in a female donor with Graves disease. Written as DNA, the CDR3 is TGTGCCAGCAGCCAAGAAGGGACTAGCGTCCACGAGCAGTACTTC. Its protein product is CASSQEGTSVHEQYF.